Below are 31 T cell receptor beta chains sequenced from a single sample in a study of T cell repertoires in ileal Crohn's disease. Clones were read by immunoSEQ multiplex PCR, and TCRdb kept only the in-frame ones, dropping some. Of approximately 6,900 clones detected, about three quarters appear once; the ten largest clones hold roughly 10%. Sequencing was carried out using ileal tissue. These receptors came from an adult with Crohn's disease.

The chain has TRBV10-1 and TRBJ2-7, with D perhaps matching TRBD1 (5 bases). Trimming cost V 3 bases and J 4 bases, with 16 bases left between them. This CDR3 has 15 amino acids. Germline CDR1 WNHNN, CDR2 SYGVQD (reference sequence). The CDR3 coding sequence is TGCGCCAGCAGTGAATTAGGGGCCGAGGTATACGAGCAGTACTTC. This sequence encodes CASSELGAEVYEQYF.

The J gene is TRBJ2-1, the V gene TRBV5-1; D is possibly TRBD1 (6 bases). Between the trimmed V and J ends, which lost 6 bases and 7 bases, there was a span of 17 bases. The germline V gene encodes CDR1 SGHRS and CDR2 YFSETQ. This CDR3 is built from 14 residues. This CDR3 is CASKRAGELNEQFF. The CDR3 region has the DNA TGCGCCAGCAAACGGGCAGGGGAGTTGAATGAGCAGTTCTTC.

This chain connects TRBV6-5 to TRBJ2-7; 7 bases map to TRBD1. J gave up 3 bases and V 0 bases, and 2 bases lay outside the gene matches. The germline V gene has CDR1 MNHEY and CDR2 SVGAGI. The CDR3 loop spans 14 amino acids. The chain's CDR3 is CASSYSGTDYEQYF. DNA for the CDR3: TGTGCCAGCAGTTACTCCGGGACAGACTACGAGCAGTACTTC.

As for this clone: The same CDR3 is also encoded by other DNA sequences in this sample. V and J are TRBV19 and TRBJ2-2, with D possibly matching TRBD2 (5 bases). CDR3 length: 14 residues. Germline-derived CDR1 and CDR2 are LNHDA and SQIVND (reference sequence). Trimming pared 5 bases from V and 3 bases from J, leaving 10 bases between. The DNA of the CDR3 is TGTGCCAGTAGTCGAGGGCCCTACACCGGGGAGCTGTTTTTT. Its translation is CASSRGPYTGELFF.

In DNA, the CDR3 is TGTGCCAGCAGTGAAGCGGTACCTATCTCCTACGAGCAGTACTTC. Translation gives CASSEAVPISYEQYF. This chain connects TRBV6-1 to TRBJ2-7; D not resolved. Trimming took off 0 bases at V and 0 bases at J, with 9 bases between the two ends. Per germline, CDR1 MNHNS and CDR2 SASEGT. CDR3 length: 15 amino acids.

This clone was counted once. The V and J genes are TRBV5-1 and TRBJ1-1; TRBD1 aligns across 7 bases. With 2 bases clipped from V and 4 bases from J, the junction kept 8 bases outside the gene matches. Germline V gene data show CDR1 as SGHRS and CDR2 as YFSETQ. The CDR3 spans 15 residues. In nucleotides, the CDR3 is TGCGCCAGCAGCTTAGAGACAGGGTGGGTCACTGAAGCTTTCTTT. This translates into CASSLETGWVTEAFF.

This clone has just one count. The chain combines TRBV5-1 with TRBJ2-3; D gene unclear. V lost 5 bases and J 0 bases, leaving 28 bases between the germline ends. The CDR3 totals 20 residues. Per the germline V gene, CDR1 is SGHRS and CDR2 is YFSETQ. In DNA, the CDR3 is TGCGCCAGCAGTCCCCGTACTGGCGGAGTAGCCCATTCTAGCACAGATACGCAGTATTTT. Amino acid sequence: CASSPRTGGVAHSSTDTQYF.

V usage is TRBV30 and J usage is TRBJ2-5; TRBD1 agrees at 11 bases. The trim removed 5 bases at V and 4 bases at J, leaving 6 bases unmatched. CDR3 length: 14 residues. From germline, CDR1 is GTSNPN and CDR2 SVGIG (reference sequence). The CDR3: CAWGGTGGGETQYF. In DNA form, the CDR3 reads TGTGCCTGGGGGGGGACAGGGGGAGGAGAGACCCAGTACTTC.

The chain uses TRBV7-3 and TRBJ2-6; 7 bases line up with TRBD1. The CDR3 covers 15 residues. Trimming at V came to 5 bases and at J to 4 bases, leaving 5 bases not matched to a gene. Per the germline V gene, CDR1 is SGHTA and CDR2 is FQGTGA. CDR3 sequence reads: CASSQTGAGANVLTF. CDR3 DNA sequence: TGTGCCAGCAGCCAAACAGGGGCCGGGGCCAACGTCCTGACTTTC.

J is TRBJ2-2 and V is TRBV7-2; 11 nucleotides agree with TRBD2. CDR1 and CDR2 from the germline V gene are SGHTA and FQGNSA. Unmatched junction bases numbered 6, after V lost 5 bases and J lost 7 bases. CDR3 length: 15 residues. This CDR3 is CASSLDSGRGGELFF. In DNA, the CDR3 is TGTGCCAGCAGCCTAGATAGCGGGAGGGGCGGGGAGCTGTTTTTT.

This clone was seen a handful of times. This chain joins TRBV7-2 and TRBJ1-3; 7 nucleotides match TRBD1. CDR3 length: 15 amino acids. The V and J ends lost 4 bases and 2 bases, in that order; junction bases with no gene match: 5. CDR1 and CDR2 from the germline V gene are SGHTA and FQGNSA. CDR3 DNA: TGTGCCAGCAGCTCGATACAGGGGACTGGAAACACCATATATTTT. Residues: CASSSIQGTGNTIYF.

This clone was found a few times. The chain employs TRBV19 and TRBJ2-2; 9 bases align to TRBD2. Germline V gene lookup returns CDR1 LNHDA and CDR2 SQIVND (reference sequence). This CDR3 comprises 15 residues. V lost 6 bases to trimming and J lost 2 bases; unmatched junction nucleotides: 4. Here the CDR3 reads CASSRAGGNTGELFF. The CDR3 nucleotides read TGTGCCAGTAGCAGAGCGGGGGGAAACACCGGGGAGCTGTTTTTT. Together with reference TRBV19 and TRBJ2-2, the CDR3 gives the full variable domain: DGGITQSPKYLFRKEGQNVTLSCEQNLNHDAMYWYRQDPGQGLRLIYYSQIVNDFQKGDIAEGYSVSREKKESFPLTVTSAQKNPTAFYLCASSRAGGNTGELFFGEGSRLTVL.

This clone was found once. This chain connects TRBV2 to TRBJ2-1; D is perhaps TRBD2 (6 bases). CDR3 length equals 12 residues. Germline V gene sequence: CDR1 SNHLY, CDR2 FYNNEI. The V and J ends lost 10 bases and 6 bases respectively, with 13 bases between them. CDR3 in amino acids: CATSGEINEQFF. Written as DNA, the CDR3 is TGTGCCACCTCGGGGGAAATCAATGAGCAGTTCTTC.

This chain joins TRBV7-9 and TRBJ2-3; TRBD2 is a possible D gene (7 bases). In germline, CDR1 is SEHNR, CDR2 FQNEAQ (reference sequence). The CDR3 spans 16 residues. V lost 5 bases and J 2 bases, leaving 17 bases between the germline ends. The CDR3 DNA reads TGTGCCAGCAGCCAGACTAGGGGGGGAATCACAGATACGCAGTATTTT. Its translation is CASSQTRGGITDTQYF.

V usage is TRBV5-1 and J usage is TRBJ1-4, with TRBD1 identical over 7 bases. The CDR3 contains 14 residues. Trimming at V came to 2 bases and at J to 7 bases, leaving 5 bases not matched to a gene. CDR1 SGHRS and CDR2 YFSETQ come from the germline V gene. In nucleotides, the CDR3 is TGCGCCAGCAGCTTCGGGACAGCTGGTGAAAAACTGTTTTTT. Protein: CASSFGTAGEKLFF.

The chain employs TRBV2 and TRBJ1-5; the D gene is possibly TRBD1 (6 bases). V was pared by 5 bases and J by 4 bases, with 12 bases between. This CDR3 has 14 residues. Germline values: CDR1 SNHLY, CDR2 FYNNEI. Here the CDR3 reads CASSPSDSNQPQHF. For the CDR3, the DNA is TGTGCCAGCAGTCCGTCGGACAGTAATCAGCCCCAGCATTTT.

The V call is TRBV7-3, the J call TRBJ1-1; tentative D call: TRBD1 (5 bases). Trimming took 5 bases from V and 1 from J, leaving 11 bases between them. Germline assignment: CDR1 SGHTA and CDR2 FQGTGA. The CDR3 runs to 14 residues. The CDR3 DNA sequence: TGTGCCAGCAGCCCAGGGTACGGGAACACTGAAGCTTTCTTT. Its protein product is CASSPGYGNTEAFF.

The rearrangement joins TRBV4-1 to TRBJ1-2; possibly TRBD1 for D (6 bases). The germline V gene encodes CDR1 MGHRA and CDR2 YSYEKL. The CDR3 has 13 amino acids. With 0 bases removed from V and 4 bases from J, the gap between germline ends came to 6 bases. The chain's CDR3 is CASSQEGAYGYTF. For the CDR3, the DNA is TGCGCCAGCAGCCAAGAGGGGGCCTATGGCTACACCTTC.

The DNA for the CDR3 is TGTGCCTGGTGGGGACAGACGGGCGAGCAGTACTTC. This sequence encodes CAWWGQTGEQYF. The V and J genes are TRBV30 and TRBJ2-7; TRBD1 matches at 7 bases. V lost 5 bases, J lost 6 bases, and 7 bases stayed unmatched. The CDR3 runs to 12 residues. Per germline, CDR1 GTSNPN and CDR2 SVGIG (reference sequence).

This clone was counted a few times. The chain has TRBV6-1 and TRBJ2-7; the D gene is possibly TRBD2 (5 bases). The CDR3 covers 12 residues. Deletions cut 4 bases from V and 3 bases from J, with 7 bases between. Germline CDR1 reads MNHNS; CDR2 reads SASEGT. The CDR3 loop is CASSGRDYEQYF. The CDR3 DNA follows: TGTGCCAGCAGTGGCCGGGACTACGAGCAGTACTTC.

The J gene is TRBJ2-7, the V gene TRBV27; perhaps TRBD1 as D (6 bases). Germline CDR1 is MNHEY and CDR2 is SMNVEV (reference sequence). Trimming left V 3 bases short and J 2 bases short, with 14 bases between. This CDR3 region has 15 residues. The CDR3 DNA is TGTGCCAGCAGTTTCGATAACAGGGCTCCCTACGAGCAGTACTTC. Encoded protein: CASSFDNRAPYEQYF.

CDR3 DNA sequence: TGTGCCAGCAGCTTTGAACAGGGGAGGAACGGTGGCTACACCTTC. Its translation: CASSFEQGRNGGYTF. J is TRBJ1-2 and V is TRBV13, with 7 bases aligning to TRBD1. The germline gives CDR1 PRHDT, CDR2 FYEKMQ (reference sequence). The CDR3 sequence is 15 residues long. V dropped 3 bases and J dropped 7; count of bases not matched to a gene: 11.

This chain uses TRBV2 with TRBJ1-1; TRBD1 matches 7 bases. The germline V gene has CDR1 SNHLY and CDR2 FYNNEI. The CDR3 spans 15 residues. The ends lost 6 bases at V and 0 bases at J; junction bases unmatched: 7. CDR3 residues: CASRARDSMNTEAFF. The CDR3 nucleotides are TGTGCCAGCAGAGCTCGGGACAGCATGAACACTGAAGCTTTCTTT.

The chain recombines TRBV9 with TRBJ2-2, with 8 bases fitting TRBD1. This CDR3 has 17 residues. J was trimmed by 5 bases and V by 4 bases; bases with no gene match: 13. The germline V gene encodes CDR1 SGDLS and CDR2 YYNGEE. DNA of the CDR3: TGTGCCAGCAGCATAGGACAGGGACGGTCGCGTACCGGGGAGCTGTTTTTT. Its translation is CASSIGQGRSRTGELFF. The variable domain in full, with the rest retrieved from reference TRBV9 and TRBJ2-2, is DSGVTQTPKHLITATGQRVTLRCSPRSGDLSVYWYQQSLDQGLQFLIQYYNGEERAKGNILERFSAQQFPDLHSELNLSSLELGDSALYFCASSIGQGRSRTGELFFGEGSRLTVL.

The chain has TRBV18 and TRBJ2-1, with TRBD1 identical over 7 bases. V lost 3 bases to trimming and J lost 5 bases; unmatched junction nucleotides: 4. CDR3 length equals 14 residues. From germline, CDR1 is KGHSH and CDR2 LQKENI. The CDR3 nucleotides read TGTGCCAGCTCACCCCAGACAGGGAACAATGAGCAGTTCTTC. This codes for CASSPQTGNNEQFF.

V is TRBV7-2 and J is TRBJ2-1; D remains ambiguous. The germline CDR1 and CDR2 sequences are SGHTA and FQGNSA. V was clipped by 3 bases and J by 9 bases, with 9 bases between them. The CDR3 totals 12 residues. As DNA, the CDR3 is TGTGCCAGCAGCTTGTCGGAGTTTGAGCAGTTCTTC. Its protein is CASSLSEFEQFF.

The rearrangement links TRBV27 to TRBJ2-5, with D possibly TRBD2 on 6 matching bases. Trimming pared 6 bases from V and 5 bases from J, leaving 16 bases between. The CDR3 runs to 14 residues. Germline loops: CDR1 MNHEY, CDR2 SMNVEV (reference sequence). As DNA, the CDR3 is TGTGCCAGCAGCAACCGGAGGGGAGTCGAGACCCAGTACTTC. This gives the protein CASSNRRGVETQYF.

This sequence joins TRBV5-1 and TRBJ2-1, with 8 bases identical to TRBD1. After removal of 3 bases from V and 8 bases from J, the junction contained 7 bases not matched to a gene. This CDR3 is built from 14 residues. Germline-derived CDR1 and CDR2 are SGHRS and YFSETQ. CDR3 DNA sequence: TGCGCCAGCAGCTGGACTGGACAGGGCCATGAGCAGTTCTTC. Translating it yields CASSWTGQGHEQFF.

V usage is TRBV5-4 and J usage is TRBJ2-1; D not certain. The CDR3 consists of 15 residues. The germline gives CDR1 SGHNT, CDR2 YYREEE (reference sequence). The germline V and J ends were trimmed by 4 bases and 0 bases, with 11 bases remaining between them. The DNA of the CDR3 is TGTGCCAGCAGCACTATACTGAGCTCCTACAATGAGCAGTTCTTC. Amino acids: CASSTILSSYNEQFF.

This chain links TRBV7-9 with TRBJ1-5; D is ambiguous. Trimming pared 5 bases from V and 4 bases from J, leaving 12 bases between. This CDR3 is 14 amino acids long. Germline loops: CDR1 SEHNR, CDR2 FQNEAQ (reference sequence). CDR3 in DNA: TGTGCCAGCAGCAATACCGACGGGAATCAGCCCCAGCATTTT. Amino acids: CASSNTDGNQPQHF.

The V gene is TRBV19, the J gene TRBJ2-1; 8 positions agree with TRBD1. V shed 3 bases, J shed 6 bases, and the junction held 7 bases outside the gene matches. The CDR3 length is 15 residues. CDR1 is LNHDA, CDR2 SQIVND, per germline (reference sequence). The CDR3 loop reads CASSISPTGVNEQFF. The CDR3 DNA sequence: TGTGCCAGTAGTATCTCCCCGACAGGGGTCAATGAGCAGTTCTTC.